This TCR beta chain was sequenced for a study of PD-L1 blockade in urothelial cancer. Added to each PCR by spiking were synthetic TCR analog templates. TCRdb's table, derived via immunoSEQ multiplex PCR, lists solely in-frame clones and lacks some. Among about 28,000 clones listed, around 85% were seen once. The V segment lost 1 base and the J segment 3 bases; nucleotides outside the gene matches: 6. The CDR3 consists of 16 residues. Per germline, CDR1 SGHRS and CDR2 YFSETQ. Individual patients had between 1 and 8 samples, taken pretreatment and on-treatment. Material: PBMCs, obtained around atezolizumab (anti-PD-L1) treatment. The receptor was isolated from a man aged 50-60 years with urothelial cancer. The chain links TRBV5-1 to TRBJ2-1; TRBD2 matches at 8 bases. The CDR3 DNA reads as TGCGCCAGCAGCTTGAGCGGGGGTCCGATCTACAATGAGCAGTTCTTC. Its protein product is CASSLSGGPIYNEQFF.